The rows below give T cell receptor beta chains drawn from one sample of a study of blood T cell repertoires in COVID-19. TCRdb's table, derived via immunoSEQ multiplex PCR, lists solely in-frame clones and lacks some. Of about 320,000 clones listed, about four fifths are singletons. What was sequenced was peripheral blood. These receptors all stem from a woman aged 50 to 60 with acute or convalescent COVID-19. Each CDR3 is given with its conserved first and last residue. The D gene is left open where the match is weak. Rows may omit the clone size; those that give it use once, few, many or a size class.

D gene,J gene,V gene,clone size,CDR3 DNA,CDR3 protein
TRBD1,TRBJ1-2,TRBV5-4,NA,TGTGCCAGCAGCTTGGAACGACAGGGCTATGGCTACACCTTC,CASSLERQGYGYTF
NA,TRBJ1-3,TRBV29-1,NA,TGCAGCGTTGCCGACAGCAGAAACACCATATATTTT,CSVADSRNTIYF
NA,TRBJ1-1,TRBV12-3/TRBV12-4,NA,TGTGCCAGCAGTCCAGGGCAACGGGCGGCTTTCTTT,CASSPGQRAAFF
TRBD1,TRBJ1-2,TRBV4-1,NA,TGCGCCAGCAGCCCCCGGACAGGGGATAACTATGGCTACACCTTC,CASSPRTGDNYGYTF
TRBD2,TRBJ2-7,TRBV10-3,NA,TGTGCCATCAGTGAGTCGAGCGGGAGGGGCGAGCAGTACTTC,CAISESSGRGEQYF
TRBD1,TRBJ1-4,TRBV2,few,TGTGCCAGCAGTCGGAGACAGGGGGCGTTTTCTGTAACTAATGAAAAACTGTTTTTT,CASSRRQGAFSVTNEKLFF
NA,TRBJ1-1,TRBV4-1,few,TGCGCCAGCAGCGGCGGGGCCCTGAACACTGAAGCTTTCTTT,CASSGGALNTEAFF
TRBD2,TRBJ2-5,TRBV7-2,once,TGTGCCAGCAGTTTTAGCGGGGGGGCACAAGAGACCCAGTACTTC,CASSFSGGAQETQYF
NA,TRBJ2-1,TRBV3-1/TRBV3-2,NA,TGTGCCAGCAGTTCGGACAGAGAGTTTCTCAATGAGCAGTTCTTC,CASSSDREFLNEQFF
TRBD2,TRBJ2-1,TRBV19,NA,TGTGCCATTTCCAGCCTAGCGGGGCCGCAGGAGCAGTTCTTC,CAISSLAGPQEQFF
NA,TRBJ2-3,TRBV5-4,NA,TGTGCCAGCAGCTCACTGATGACAGATACGCAGTATTTT,CASSSLMTDTQYF
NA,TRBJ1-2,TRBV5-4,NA,TGTGCCAGCAGCTTTCAGGGGCGGCAGGGCTACACCTTC,CASSFQGRQGYTF
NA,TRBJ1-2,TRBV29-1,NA,TGCAGCGTAGTAGGGACTGACTATGGCTACACCTTC,CSVVGTDYGYTF
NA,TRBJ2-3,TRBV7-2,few,TGTGCCAGCACCTTAGGGTCGCGGGCAGATACGCAGTATTTT,CASTLGSRADTQYF
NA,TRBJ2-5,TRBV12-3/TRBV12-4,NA,TGTGCCAGCAGTTTTCTAGAGACCCAGTACTTC,CASSFLETQYF
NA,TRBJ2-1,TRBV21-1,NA,TGTGCCAGCACACAAGCGGATTTGGGAGCCAATGAGCAGTTCTTC,CASTQADLGANEQFF
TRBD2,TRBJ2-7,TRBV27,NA,TGTGCCAGCAGTTCCGACCTACTAGCGGGAGGGCCAAAAAGGTACGAGCAGTACTTC,CASSSDLLAGGPKRYEQYF
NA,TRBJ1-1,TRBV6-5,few,TGTGCCAGCAGTAAGGCGGGAAGCTCGGGCACTGAAGCTTTCTTT,CASSKAGSSGTEAFF
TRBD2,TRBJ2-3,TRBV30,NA,TGTGCCTGGACCAGCGGGGGAACAGATACGCAGTATTTT,CAWTSGGTDTQYF
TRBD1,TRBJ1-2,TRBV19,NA,TGTGCCAGTAGTCTCATGACAGGGGGCTATGGCTACACCTTC,CASSLMTGGYGYTF
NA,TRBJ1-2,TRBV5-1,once,TGCGCCAGCAGCTTCGGAGTATGGGCTAACTATGGCTACACCTTC,CASSFGVWANYGYTF
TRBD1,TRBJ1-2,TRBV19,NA,TGTGCCAGTAGTATCCCCGGGACAGGGGGCGGCTATGGCTACACCTTC,CASSIPGTGGGYGYTF
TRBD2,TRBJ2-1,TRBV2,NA,TGTGCCAGCAGAGATAGGGCTAGCGGAGGTGAGCAGTTCTTC,CASRDRASGGEQFF
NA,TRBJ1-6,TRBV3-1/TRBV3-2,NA,TGTGCCAGCAGCCAAGATTTGAGATCACCCCTCCACTTT,CASSQDLRSPLHF
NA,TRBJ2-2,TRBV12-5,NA,TGTGCTAGTGCCCTAGGGGAGCTGTTTTTT,CASALGELFF
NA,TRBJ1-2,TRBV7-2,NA,TGTGCCAGCAGCACACCCGGGAACTATGGCTACACCTTC,CASSTPGNYGYTF
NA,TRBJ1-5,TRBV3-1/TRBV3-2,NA,TGTGCCAGCAGCCAACAAGGAGTTAGCAATCAGCCCCAGCATTTT,CASSQQGVSNQPQHF
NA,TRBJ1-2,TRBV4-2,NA,TGTGCCAGCAGCCAAGACGGGGATAACTATGGCTACACCTTC,CASSQDGDNYGYTF
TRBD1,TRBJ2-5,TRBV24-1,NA,TGTGCCACCAGTGACCCCGGGACAGGTGGGGAGACCCAGTACTTC,CATSDPGTGGETQYF
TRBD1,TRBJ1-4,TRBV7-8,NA,TGTGCCAGCAGGGATTCCGGGACAGCTAATGAAAAACTGTTTTTT,CASRDSGTANEKLFF
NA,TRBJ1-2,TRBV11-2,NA,TGTGCCAGCCTAAGGGGGGGCGCGGGTGGCTACACCTTC,CASLRGGAGGYTF
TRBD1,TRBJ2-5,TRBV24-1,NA,TGTGCCACCAGTGACCCGGGACAGAATGAGGAGACCCAGTACTTC,CATSDPGQNEETQYF
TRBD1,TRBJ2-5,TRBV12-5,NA,TGTGCTAGTGGTCCGACAGGGGGTGAGACCCAGTACTTC,CASGPTGGETQYF
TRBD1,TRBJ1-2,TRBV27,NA,TGTGCCAGCAGTTCCTCACAAACAGGGGGCTATGGCTACACCTTC,CASSSSQTGGYGYTF
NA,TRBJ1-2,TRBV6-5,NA,TGTGCCAGCAGTTACGGCGGGGGAAGGAACTATGGCTACACCTTC,CASSYGGGRNYGYTF
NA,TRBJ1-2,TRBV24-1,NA,TGTGCCACCAGTGATCGCGGGGCGGGTGACTATGGCTACACCTTC,CATSDRGAGDYGYTF